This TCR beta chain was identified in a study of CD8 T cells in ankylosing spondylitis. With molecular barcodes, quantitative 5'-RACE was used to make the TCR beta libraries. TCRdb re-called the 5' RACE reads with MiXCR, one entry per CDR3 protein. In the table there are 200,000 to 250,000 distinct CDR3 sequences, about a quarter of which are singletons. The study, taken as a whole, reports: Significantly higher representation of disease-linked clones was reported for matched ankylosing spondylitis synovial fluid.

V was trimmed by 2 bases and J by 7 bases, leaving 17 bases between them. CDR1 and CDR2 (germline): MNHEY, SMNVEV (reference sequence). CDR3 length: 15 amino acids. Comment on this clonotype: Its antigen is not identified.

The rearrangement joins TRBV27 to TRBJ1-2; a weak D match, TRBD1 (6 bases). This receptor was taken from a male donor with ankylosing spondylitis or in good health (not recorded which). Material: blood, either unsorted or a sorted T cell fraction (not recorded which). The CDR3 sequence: CASSLNREVGSGYTF. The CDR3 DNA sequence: TGTGCCAGCAGTTTAAACAGGGAGGTCGGCAGTGGCTACACCTTC.